The 12 T cell receptor beta chains reported below all come from one sample, sequenced in a study of identical twins. TCRdb itself ran the 5' RACE reads through MiXCR, one entry per CDR3 protein. Of approximately 590,000 distinct CDR3 sequences listed, 9.6% are singletons. These data were also reused for a study on yellow fever vaccine responses in identical twins.

The specimen sequenced was PBMCs. These receptors came from a woman in her late teens or twenties in good health.

The J gene is TRBJ2-1, the V gene TRBV29-1; D might be TRBD1 (6 bases). Trimming left V 3 bases short and J 1 base short, with 10 bases between. Germline V gene sequence: CDR1 SQVTM, CDR2 ANQGSEA. The CDR3 has 14 amino acids. CDR3: CSVEDSRSYNEQFF. CDR3 coding DNA: TGCAGCGTTGAGGACAGCAGATCCTACAATGAGCAGTTCTTC.

This clonotype appeared a few times. This chain uses TRBV29-1 with TRBJ2-7; D may match TRBD1 or TRBD2 (5 bases each). Germline CDR1 SQVTM, CDR2 ANQGSEA. The V end lost 5 bases, the J end lost 6 bases, and 17 bases lay between the germline ends. There are 13 residues in the CDR3. The CDR3 loop reads CSVRDPSFGEQYF. CDR3 DNA: TGCAGCGTTCGGGACCCCTCCTTCGGCGAGCAGTACTTC.

With regard to this clonotype: A much bigger clone sits one base away, suggesting this may be a read error. The gene calls are TRBV14 and TRBJ1-2; perhaps TRBD1 as D (5 bases). Trimming stripped 0 bases from V and 3 bases from J, with 5 bases between. The CDR3 contains 13 residues. Germline V CDR1 and CDR2: SGHDN, FVKESK. DNA for the CDR3: TGTGCCAGCAGCCAAGACAGGGACTATGGCTACACCTTC. Translating gives CASSQDRDYGYTF. Together with reference TRBV14 and TRBJ1-2, the CDR3 gives the full variable domain: EAGVTQFPSHSVIEKGQTVTLRCDPISGHDNLYWYRRVMGKEIKFLLHFVKESKQDESGMPNNRFLAERTGGTYSTLKVQPAELEDSGVYFCASSQDRDYGYTFGSGTRLTVV.

This clonotype was observed a few times. This chain connects TRBV3-1 to TRBJ2-7; D ambiguous. The CDR3 covers 14 residues. V gave up 1 base and J gave up 3 bases, with 10 bases separating them. The germline V gene has CDR1 LGHDT and CDR2 YNNKEL (reference sequence). The CDR3 DNA reads as TGTGCCAGCAGCCAAGCGCTTGCCCTCTACGAGCAGTACTTC. Its protein product is CASSQALALYEQYF.

This clonotype was seen ten or more times. The chain links TRBV4-2 to TRBJ2-1; 11 positions agree with TRBD2. The CDR3 sequence is 16 residues long. V trimming: 2 bases; J trimming: 8 bases; junction bases outside the gene matches: 8. The germline V gene encodes CDR1 LGHNA and CDR2 YNFKEQ. CDR3 region: CASSQKLAGAGHEQFF. The CDR3 bases are TGTGCCAGCAGCCAAAAACTAGCGGGAGCGGGCCATGAGCAGTTCTTC.

On this clonotype: Since no conserved phenylalanine or tryptophan closes the CDR3, a read error is the likely cause. The rearrangement joins TRBV27 to TRBJ2-7, with D unresolved. In germline, CDR1 is MNHEY, CDR2 SMNVEV (reference sequence). The CDR3 is made up of 14 amino acids. V lost 0 bases to trimming and J lost 0 bases, with 6 bases between them. Written as DNA, the CDR3 is TGTGCCAGCAGTTTATCCCCGGCCTCCTACGAGCAGTACTAC. Protein: CASSLSPASYEQYY.

The V gene is TRBV29-1, the J gene TRBJ2-1; the D gene is possibly TRBD1 (5 bases). Looked up from germline, CDR1 is SQVTM and CDR2 is ANQGSEA. V shed 3 bases and J shed 12 bases, with 12 bases lying between them. The CDR3 is 11 amino acids. The CDR3 coding sequence is TGCAGCGTTGATTGGTCAGGGTTGCAGTTCTTC. Protein sequence: CSVDWSGLQFF.

The chain is built from TRBV11-2 and TRBJ2-3; D is unclear. V lost 1 base and J 11 bases, leaving 19 bases between the germline ends. The germline V gene has CDR1 SGHAT and CDR2 FQNNGV. This CDR3 is 15 amino acids long. CDR3 region: CASSLASISPIGQYF. The CDR3 bases are TGTGCCAGCAGCTTAGCTTCTATCAGCCCTATCGGGCAGTATTTT.

A few counts support this clonotype. The gene calls are TRBV7-9 and TRBJ2-7; tentatively, D is TRBD1 (6 bases). Germline V gene data show CDR1 as SEHNR and CDR2 as FQNEAQ (reference sequence). V gave up 5 bases and J gave up 1 base, with 15 bases separating them. The CDR3 runs 15 residues. CDR3 coding DNA: TGTGCCAGCAGCCCCGTTTGGACAGAGTCCTACGAGCAGTACTTC. It codes for CASSPVWTESYEQYF.

This clonotype was picked up many times. The chain employs TRBV5-1 and TRBJ2-2; D gene ambiguous. The CDR3 length is 14 residues. CDR1 is SGHRS and CDR2 is YFSETQ in the germline V gene. V shed 1 base and J shed 4 bases, with 8 bases lying between them. CDR3 in DNA: TGCGCCAGCAGCTTGATCACCGGCACCGGGGAGCTGTTTTTT. The encoded protein is CASSLITGTGELFF.

This clonotype has more than one count but fewer than ten. V usage is TRBV27 and J usage is TRBJ1-6; D not resolved. V was trimmed by 5 bases and J by 3 bases, leaving 11 bases between them. The length of the CDR3 is 15 residues. Germline V gene data show CDR1 as MNHEY and CDR2 as SMNVEV (reference sequence). The CDR3 coding sequence is TGTGCCAGCAGTCCCATCGGGGACTATAATTCACCCCTCCACTTT. It specifies CASSPIGDYNSPLHF.

V and J are TRBV12-3 or TRBV12-4 and TRBJ1-1, with 7 positions matching TRBD1. CDR3 length: 15 amino acids. V lost 8 bases to trimming and J lost 1 base; unmatched junction nucleotides: 10. The CDR3 is CASGLGGARNTEAFF. The CDR3 bases are TGTGCCAGCGGACTAGGGGGCGCACGGAACACTGAAGCTTTCTTT.